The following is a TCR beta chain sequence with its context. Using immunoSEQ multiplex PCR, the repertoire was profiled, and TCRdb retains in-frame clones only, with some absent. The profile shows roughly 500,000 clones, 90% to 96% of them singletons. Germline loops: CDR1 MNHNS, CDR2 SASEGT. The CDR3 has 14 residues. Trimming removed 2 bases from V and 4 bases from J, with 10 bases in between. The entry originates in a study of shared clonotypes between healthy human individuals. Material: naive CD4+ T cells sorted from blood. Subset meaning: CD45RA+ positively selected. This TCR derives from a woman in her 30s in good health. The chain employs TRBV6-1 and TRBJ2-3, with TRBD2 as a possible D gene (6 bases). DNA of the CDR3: TGTGCCAGCAGTGAACGCGGGACCCCAGATACGCAGTATTTT. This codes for CASSERGTPDTQYF.